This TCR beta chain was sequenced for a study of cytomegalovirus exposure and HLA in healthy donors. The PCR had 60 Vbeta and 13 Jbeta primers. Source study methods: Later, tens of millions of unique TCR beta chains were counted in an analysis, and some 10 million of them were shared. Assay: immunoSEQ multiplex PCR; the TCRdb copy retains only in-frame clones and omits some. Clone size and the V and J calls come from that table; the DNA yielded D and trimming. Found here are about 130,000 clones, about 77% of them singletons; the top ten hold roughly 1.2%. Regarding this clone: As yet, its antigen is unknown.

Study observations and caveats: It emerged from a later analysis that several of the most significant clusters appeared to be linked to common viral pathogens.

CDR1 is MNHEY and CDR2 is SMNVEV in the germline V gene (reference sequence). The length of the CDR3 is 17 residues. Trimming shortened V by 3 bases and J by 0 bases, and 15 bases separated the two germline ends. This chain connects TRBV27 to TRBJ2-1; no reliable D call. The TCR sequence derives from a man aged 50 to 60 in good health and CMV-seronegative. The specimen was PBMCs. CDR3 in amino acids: CASSFSFSPSSYNEQFF. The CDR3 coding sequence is TGTGCCAGCAGTTTCTCCTTTAGTCCTAGCTCCTACAATGAGCAGTTCTTC.